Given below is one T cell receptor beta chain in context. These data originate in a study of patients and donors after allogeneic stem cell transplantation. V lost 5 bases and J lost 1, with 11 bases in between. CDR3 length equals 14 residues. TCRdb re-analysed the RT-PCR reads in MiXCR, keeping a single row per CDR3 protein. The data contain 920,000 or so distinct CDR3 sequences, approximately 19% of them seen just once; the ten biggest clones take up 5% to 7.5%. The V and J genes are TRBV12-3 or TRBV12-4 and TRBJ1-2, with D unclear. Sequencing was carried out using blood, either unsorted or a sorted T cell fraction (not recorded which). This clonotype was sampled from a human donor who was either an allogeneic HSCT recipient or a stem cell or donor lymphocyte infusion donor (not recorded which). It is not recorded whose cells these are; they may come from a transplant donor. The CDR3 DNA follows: TGTGCCAGCAGTCAAACCCGGGGTAACTATGGCTACACCTTC. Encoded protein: CASSQTRGNYGYTF.